The TCR beta chain described here comes from a study of OX40 agonist ivuxolimab in advanced cancers. Whole-study context: Participants could have had prior anti-PD-1, anti-PD-L1 or anti-CTLA-4 therapy, and 40% had some. Partial responses occurred in Three dose-escalation patients, one with hepatocellular carcinoma and two with cutaneous melanoma.

Profiling relied on immunoSEQ multiplex PCR, and the TCRdb table lists in-frame clones only, not all of them. The repertoire holds some 74,000 clones, with more than 85% as singletons. Germline CDR1 SEHNR, CDR2 FQNEAQ (reference sequence). The CDR3 is 17 amino acids. V shed 4 bases and J 1 base; nucleotides not matched to a gene: 10. The TCR sequence derives from an adult with an advanced solid tumor such as melanoma, head and neck, liver or kidney cancer. The V gene is TRBV7-9, the J gene TRBJ2-3, with TRBD1 identical over 8 bases. Material: CD4+ or CD8+ T cells sorted from blood, obtained in a trial of the OX40 agonist ivuxolimab. CDR3 protein: CASSSWTGRRGTDTQYF. The CDR3 DNA sequence: TGTGCCAGCAGCTCCTGGACAGGGAGGCGGGGCACAGATACGCAGTATTTT. Filled out from reference TRBV7-9 and TRBJ2-3, the complete variable domain reads DTGVSQNPRHKITKRGQNVTFRCDPISEHNRLYWYRQTLGQGPEFLTYFQNEAQLEKSRLLSDRFSAERPKGSFSTLEIQRTEQGDSAMYLCASSSWTGRRGTDTQYFGPGTRLTVL.